These 3 T cell receptor beta chains were all obtained from the same sample, sequenced in a study of blood T cells in healthy people across ages. Through a sample-barcoded 5' primer and a J-beta primer mix, a second PCR was run for roughly 7 to 11 cycles. TCRdb independently ran MiXCR on the 5' RACE reads; one entry per CDR3 protein. Seen here are 760,000 or so distinct CDR3 sequences, just under 25% observed once, and the top ten hold more than 8%. These sequences were also reported in another study, on T cells of mothers and their children.

Sequenced: blood. These receptors were obtained from a boy between 10 and 17 years old in good health.

This clonotype was counted only a few times. The rearrangement uses TRBV4-2 and TRBJ2-5; 11 bases are shared with TRBD2. J gave up 1 base and V 2 bases, and 6 bases lay outside the gene matches. The germline gives CDR1 LGHNA, CDR2 YNFKEQ. The CDR3 has 17 amino acids. The CDR3 DNA reads as TGTGCCAGCAGCCAATCCGCCGGGACTAGCGGCCAAGAGACCCAGTACTTC. Its translation: CASSQSAGTSGQETQYF.

The chain joins TRBV7-3 to TRBJ2-5; 11 nucleotides line up with TRBD2. The J call may not be correct, given that the DNA end is closer to TRBJ2-1. Germline CDR1 reads SGHTA; CDR2 reads FQGTGA. This CDR3 is 16 amino acids long. DNA for the CDR3: TGTGCCAGCAGCTTACGGGGACTAGCGGACTACAATGAGCAGTTCTTC. Translating gives CASSLRGLADYNEQFF.

This chain connects TRBV29-1 to TRBJ2-6; D is ambiguous. Trimming took off 3 bases at V and 0 bases at J, with 6 bases between the two ends. CDR1 SQVTM and CDR2 ANQGSEA come from the germline V gene. This CDR3 region has 14 residues. Here the CDR3 DNA reads TGCAGCGTTGAGATTGGCTCTGGGGCCAACGTCCTGACTTTC. Protein sequence: CSVEIGSGANVLTF.